Below, one TCR beta chain is given with its context. What it binds is not known. This sample stems from a study of cytomegalovirus exposure and HLA in healthy donors. Overall study findings and caveats: In a later analysis, first-cohort TCR clusters were found to tend to co-occur in the 130 or so validation repertoires.

The CDR3 is 16 amino acids. With 2 bases removed from V and 7 bases from J, the gap between germline ends came to 20 bases. Germline CDR1 MNHNS, CDR2 SASEGT. From the 120-subject validation cohort, which was separate from the approximately 670-subject first cohort, the donors were drawn. Method: immunoSEQ multiplex PCR; TCRdb's copy keeps in-frame clones and lacks some. The profile shows 100,000 to 150,000 clones, about 87% of them singletons. This sequence was found in a young woman in good health and CMV-seronegative. Sequencing used PBMCs. The rearrangement joins TRBV6-1 to TRBJ1-2, with D possibly TRBD1 on 5 matching bases. The DNA for the CDR3 is TGTGCCAGCAGTGAATTCAATCAGGGTATCGGAGCTGGCTACACCTTC. This sequence encodes CASSEFNQGIGAGYTF.